This section outlines one T cell receptor (beta chain) sequence together with its context. Its antigen target is currently unknown. No base-level quality is on record; no much larger clone is a single base apart. The V end loses 8 bases and the J end loses 3 bases, and a stretch of 11 bases separates them. CDR1 LNHDA and CDR2 SQIVND are derived from the germline V gene (reference sequence). The CDR3 starts with the cysteine, ends with the phenylalanine, and has 13 residues. The retained sequence is limited to the CDR3, 39 bases, with the frame set at the first base. TCRbeta CDR3 regions were amplified from genomic DNA using the immunoSEQ Assay, a bias-controlled multiplex PCR. In the paper's pipeline: Within the assay, amplification of reference gene primers was used to estimate how many nucleated cells each sample contained. To quantify the absolute abundance of each unique TCRbeta CDR3 rearrangement, sequence reads were collapsed and filtered. Productive Simpson clonality was computed per sample as the square root of Simpson's diversity index over productive rearrangements. TCRdb limited this immuneACCESS table to in-frame rearrangements with V and J called. A share of clones is missing; checked studies link under half to unresolved V genes, and the rest is unexplained. V, J and clone size are those of that table, while D and trimming were read from the DNA. The sample has about 140,000 clones on record, around 80% of them singletons. In total, the top ten clones hold approximately 3.6% of the sample.

This record belongs to a study of blood T cell repertoires in COVID-19 (dated by TCRdb to 2019 to 2021). Broadly, across the study: Collaborator samples came from the United States, Italy and Spain and covered acute and convalescent phases of COVID-19. The prospective study material was composed of cDNA or gDNA derived from T cells, B-cell-depleted T cells, or PBMCs. A freely available public database, intended as a resource for researchers studying the immune response to SARS-CoV-2, is where the repertoires were released. HLA class I and class II types, where available, came from metadata supplied by the sample provider rather than from assay-based typing. Samples were obtained from the ongoing ImmuneRACE study (first 160 participants) and from over a thousand subjects provided by 6 global collaborators. Nearly every sample came with metadata listing a de-identified subject ID, COVID-19 status, age in years and sex. The dataset comprised deeply sampled blood TCRbeta repertoires from subjects exposed to, actively infected with, or recovered from COVID-19.

What the research found in general, with its limitations: The quantity of clinical and demographic metadata differed by source and by participant and was supplied without curation.

The collaborating institutions used their own protocols to collect whole blood in K2EDTA tubes. Collaborator samples were shipped for TCRbeta analysis as frozen whole blood, isolated PBMCs, or DNA extracted from either sample type. Sequencing was carried out using peripheral blood. This sequence uses TRBV19 and TRBJ1-5, with the D gene too uncertain to name. The source of this sequence is a man in his sixties with acute or convalescent COVID-19. The CDR3 protein is CASYPGNNQPQHF. The DNA sequence is TGTGCCAGTTATCCCGGTAACAATCAGCCCCAGCATTTT.